The TCR beta chain described here comes from a study of shared clonotypes between healthy human individuals. This table comes from immunoSEQ multiplex PCR, and its TCRdb copy is limited to in-frame clones, with some not included. Of a few million clones in the sample, roughly 93% were seen once. CDR3 size: 15 residues. Trimming removed 3 bases from V and 0 bases from J, with 12 bases in between. Germline V gene sequence: CDR1 SGDLS, CDR2 YYNGEE. This chain joins TRBV9 and TRBJ1-1; D call uncertain. This TCR was recovered from a young man in good health. Some clones in this sample may be carry-over from other donors' samples. The source material was naive CD4+ T cells from PBMCs. The subset: CD45RA+ positively selected. CDR3 nucleotide sequence: TGTGCCAGCAGCGCGTCGTCAACGATGAACACTGAAGCTTTCTTT. It codes for CASSASSTMNTEAFF.